Included here is one TCR beta chain sequence, with context. Its antigen is undetermined. The same CDR3 arises from other DNA sequences in this sample as well. This record belongs to a study of shared clonotypes between healthy human individuals. Study-level information: In total, the donors were a couple of women and a few men aged 18 to 49. Study conclusions and caveats: Of the naive CD4 clonotypes, around 4.7% were shared across a few donors. Among the subsets, naive ones generally showed larger estimated richness than memory ones.

The assay was carried out at the deep level. Generated by immunoSEQ multiplex PCR, the TCRdb table keeps only in-frame clones and is missing some. Of nearly 2 million clones listed, roughly 94% are singletons. Germline V gene sequence: CDR1 MGHRA, CDR2 YSYEKL. V dropped 4 bases and J dropped 1; count of bases not matched to a gene: 2. This CDR3 region has 15 residues. Positive CCR7 selection of CD45RO-negative cells yielded the naive CD8 cells, and terminally differentiated effector memory CD45RA+ cells were excluded. The source is a man between 18 and 35 years old in good health. Sequenced material: naive CD8+ T cells sorted from blood. This sequence joins TRBV4-1 and TRBJ2-7, with 12 bases identical to TRBD1. The CDR3 is CASSPGQGASYEQYF. As DNA, the CDR3 is TGCGCCAGCAGCCCGGGACAGGGGGCTTCCTACGAGCAGTACTTC.